This T cell receptor beta chain was sequenced for a study of T cells in Graves' hyperthyroidism and ophthalmopathy. Study-level findings and limits: Ophthalmopathy could be told apart from stable hyperthyroidism with a 13 V-J model.

The CDR3 has 14 amino acids. Germline loops: CDR1 DFQATT, CDR2 SNEGSKA (reference sequence). The V end was cut by 7 bases, the J end by 6 bases, with 18 bases between. RNA transcripts served as the template for amplifying TCR beta CDR3 regions. HTBI primers drove first-round RT-PCR of the TCR CDR3. From the multiplex PCR reads, TCRdb called clonotypes with MiXCR, one entry per CDR3 protein. The repertoire includes about 350,000 distinct CDR3 sequences, about 15% of them detected once, and around 23% sits in the top ten. Uncontrolled infection, other autoimmune disease, pregnancy or lactation excluded patients. The table lists this clonotype with a few counts. Its specificity is not known.

This chain connects TRBV20-1 to TRBJ1-4, with a tentative D call TRBD1 (6 bases). Sequenced: blood. The clonotype originates from a woman between 25 and 40 years old with Graves' hyperthyroidism. CDR3: CSGRQGQVDEKLFF. The CDR3, as DNA: TGCAGTGGACGTCAGGGGCAAGTGGATGAAAAACTGTTTTTT.